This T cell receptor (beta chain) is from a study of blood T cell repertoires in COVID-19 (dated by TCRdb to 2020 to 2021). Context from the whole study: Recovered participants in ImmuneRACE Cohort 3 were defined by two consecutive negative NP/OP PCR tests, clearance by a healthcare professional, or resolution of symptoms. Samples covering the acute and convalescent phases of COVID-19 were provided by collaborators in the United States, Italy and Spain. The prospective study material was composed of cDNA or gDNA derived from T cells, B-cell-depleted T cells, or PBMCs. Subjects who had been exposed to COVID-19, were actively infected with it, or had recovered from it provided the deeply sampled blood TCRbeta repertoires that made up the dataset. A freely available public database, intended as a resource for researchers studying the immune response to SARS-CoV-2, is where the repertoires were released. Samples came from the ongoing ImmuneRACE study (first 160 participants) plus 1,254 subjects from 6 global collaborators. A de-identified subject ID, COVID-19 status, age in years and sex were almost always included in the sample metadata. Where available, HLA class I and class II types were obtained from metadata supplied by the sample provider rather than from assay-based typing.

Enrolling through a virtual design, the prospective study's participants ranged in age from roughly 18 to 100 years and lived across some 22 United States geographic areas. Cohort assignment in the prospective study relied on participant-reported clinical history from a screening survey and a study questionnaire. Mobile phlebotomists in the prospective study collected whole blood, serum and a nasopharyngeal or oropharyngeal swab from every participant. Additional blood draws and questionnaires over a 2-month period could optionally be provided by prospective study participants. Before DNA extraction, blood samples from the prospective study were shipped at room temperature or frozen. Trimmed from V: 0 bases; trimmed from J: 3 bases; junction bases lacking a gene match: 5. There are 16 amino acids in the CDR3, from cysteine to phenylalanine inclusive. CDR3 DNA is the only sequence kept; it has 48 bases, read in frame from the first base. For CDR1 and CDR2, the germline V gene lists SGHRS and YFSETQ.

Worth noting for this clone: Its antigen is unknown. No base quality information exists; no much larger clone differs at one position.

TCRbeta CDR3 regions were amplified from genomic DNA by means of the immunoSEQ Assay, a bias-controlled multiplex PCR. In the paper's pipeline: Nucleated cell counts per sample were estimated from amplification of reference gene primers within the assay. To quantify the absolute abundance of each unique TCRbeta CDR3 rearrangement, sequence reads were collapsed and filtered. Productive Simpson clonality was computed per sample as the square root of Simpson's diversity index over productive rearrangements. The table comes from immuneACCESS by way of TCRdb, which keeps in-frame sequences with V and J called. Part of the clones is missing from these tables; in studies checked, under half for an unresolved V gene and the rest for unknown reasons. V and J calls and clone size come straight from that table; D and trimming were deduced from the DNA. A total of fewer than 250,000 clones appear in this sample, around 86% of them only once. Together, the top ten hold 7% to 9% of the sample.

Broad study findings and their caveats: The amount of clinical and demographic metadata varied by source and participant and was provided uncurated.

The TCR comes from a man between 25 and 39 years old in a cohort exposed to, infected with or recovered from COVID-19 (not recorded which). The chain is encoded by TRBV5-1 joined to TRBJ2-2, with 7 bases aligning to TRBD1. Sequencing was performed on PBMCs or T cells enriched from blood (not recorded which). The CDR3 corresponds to CASSLGGGKHTGELFF. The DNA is TGCGCCAGCAGCTTGGGAGGGGGCAAGCACACCGGGGAGCTGTTTTTT. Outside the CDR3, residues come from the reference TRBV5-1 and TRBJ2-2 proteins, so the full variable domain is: KAGVTQTPRYLIKTRGQQVTLSCSPISGHRSVSWYQQTPGQGLQFLFEYFSETQRNKGNFPGRFSGRQFSNSRSEMNVSTLELGDSALYLCASSLGGGKHTGELFFGEGSRLTVL.